Sequencing of this T cell receptor beta chain was carried out in a study of blood T cell repertoires in COVID-19. About the study: Acute and convalescent COVID-19 samples came from the United States, Italy and Spain.

In germline, CDR1 is LGHDT, CDR2 YNNKEL (reference sequence). V lost 6 bases and J lost 8, with 13 bases in between. The CDR3 loop spans 12 amino acids. How the authors handled the data: Estimates of nucleated cell counts were drawn from the amplification of reference gene primers. Sequencing was performed with immunoSEQ multiplex PCR; in TCRdb, only in-frame clones are kept and a portion is missing. V and J calls and clone size follow that table, whereas D and trimming were derived from the DNA. The sample consists of 100,000 or so clones, around 79% of them appearing once. The clonotype originates from a man aged 70 or older with active or convalescent COVID-19. What was sequenced was peripheral blood. The V call is TRBV3-1 (or the pseudogene TRBV3-2), the J call TRBJ1-2; TRBD1 is a possible D gene (6 bases). CDR3: CASRQQGGGYTF. The CDR3 DNA reads as TGTGCCAGCAGGCAACAGGGTGGCGGCTACACCTTC.